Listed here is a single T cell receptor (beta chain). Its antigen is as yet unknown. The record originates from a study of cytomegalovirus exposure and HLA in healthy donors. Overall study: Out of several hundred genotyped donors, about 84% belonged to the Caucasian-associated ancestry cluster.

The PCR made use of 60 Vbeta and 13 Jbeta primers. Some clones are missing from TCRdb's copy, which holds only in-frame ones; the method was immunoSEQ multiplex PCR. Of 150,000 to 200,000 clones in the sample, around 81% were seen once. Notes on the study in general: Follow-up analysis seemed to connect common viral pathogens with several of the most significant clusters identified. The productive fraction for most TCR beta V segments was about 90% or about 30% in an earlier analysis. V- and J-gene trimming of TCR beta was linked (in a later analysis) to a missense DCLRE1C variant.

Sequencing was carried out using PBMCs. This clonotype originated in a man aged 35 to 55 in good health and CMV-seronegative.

CDR3 protein: CASSIEAGPHYEQYF. DNA for the CDR3: TGTGCCAGTAGTATTGAAGCGGGACCCCACTACGAGCAGTACTTC. The chain combines TRBV19 with TRBJ2-7; 7 nucleotides line up with TRBD2. The V segment lost 3 bases and the J segment 3 bases; nucleotides outside the gene matches: 8. From germline, CDR1 is LNHDA and CDR2 SQIVND (reference sequence). There are 15 residues in the CDR3.